Each of the 2 T cell receptor beta chains below was sequenced from the same sample in a study of CD8 T cells in ankylosing spondylitis (dated by TCRdb to 2017 to 2019). Library preparation used 5' RACE. The instrument was an Illumina HiSeq 2500. TCRdb reprocessed the public reads (quality trimming at Q25 with fastp, clone calling with MiXCR) and kept in-frame beta chains. Identical CDR3 protein sequences are pooled into one entry, listed with their most common genes and DNA. The sample yields about 160,000 distinct CDR3 sequences; roughly 10% were counted once. The ten largest clones take up less than 15% of the sample. The sample taken for sequencing was blood, either unsorted or a sorted T cell fraction (not recorded which). The source is a female donor with ankylosing spondylitis or in good health (not recorded which).

This clonotype was seen ten or more times. V usage is TRBV3-1 and J usage is TRBJ1-1; D remains ambiguous. The CDR3 is 14 amino acids. V lost 0 bases and J 10 bases, leaving 15 bases between the germline ends. In germline, CDR1 is LGHDT, CDR2 YNNKEL (reference sequence). DNA for the CDR3: TGTGCCAGCAGCCAAGAGAGCGGGCCCAAGGGAGCTTTCTTT. This sequence encodes CASSQESGPKGAFF.

This clonotype was seen many times. This sequence joins TRBV12-3 or TRBV12-4 and TRBJ2-5; D not certain. Between the trimmed V and J ends, which lost 4 bases and 2 bases, there was a span of 11 bases. The CDR3 covers 14 residues. The DNA of the CDR3 is TGTGCCAGCAGTTCCAATGGTGGACAAGAGACCCAGTACTTC. It codes for CASSSNGGQETQYF.